The present entry profiles one T cell receptor (beta chain) with its context. A much larger clonotype is one base distant, so this may be a read error. Unique molecular identifiers tagged the TCRbeta library. TCRdb analysed the PCR reads with MiXCR anew, one entry per CDR3 protein. This sample has about 610,000 distinct CDR3 sequences, with about 10% found just once. From germline, CDR1 is LNHDA and CDR2 SQIVND (reference sequence). CDR3 length: 14 residues. The sample comes from a study of T-cell reconstitution after alpha-beta-depleted transplantation in children. The input for sequencing was PBMCs from the stem cell graft donor, taken from the stem cell graft. V is TRBV19 and J is TRBJ2-1; D perhaps matches TRBD1 (5 bases). The clonotype originates from a human donor who donated a stem cell graft to a child with acute myeloid leukemia. CDR3 amino acids: CASSPRAAVPERFF. The CDR3, as DNA: TGTGCCAGTAGTCCCAGGGCCGCGGTACCGGAGCGGTTCTTC.